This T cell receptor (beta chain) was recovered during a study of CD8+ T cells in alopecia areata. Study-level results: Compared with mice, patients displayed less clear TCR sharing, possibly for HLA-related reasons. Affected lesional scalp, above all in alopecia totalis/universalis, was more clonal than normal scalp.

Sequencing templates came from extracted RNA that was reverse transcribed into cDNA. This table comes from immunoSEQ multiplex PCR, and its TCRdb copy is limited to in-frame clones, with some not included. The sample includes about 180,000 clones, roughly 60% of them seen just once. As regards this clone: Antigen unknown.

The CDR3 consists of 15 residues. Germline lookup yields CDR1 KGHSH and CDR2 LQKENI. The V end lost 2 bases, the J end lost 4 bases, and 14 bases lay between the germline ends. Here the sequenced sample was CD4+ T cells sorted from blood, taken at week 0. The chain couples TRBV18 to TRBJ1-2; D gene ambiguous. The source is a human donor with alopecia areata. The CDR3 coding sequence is TGTGCCAGCTCACCAAACAGCGGAGAGAGCTATGGCTACACCTTC. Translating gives CASSPNSGESYGYTF.